These 19 T cell receptor beta chains were all obtained from the same sample, sequenced in a study of blood T cell repertoires in COVID-19. Sequencing was performed with immunoSEQ multiplex PCR; in TCRdb, only in-frame clones are kept and a portion is missing. The profile shows over 150,000 clones, 75% to 90% of them singletons. The material sequenced was peripheral blood. All receptors come from a woman between 35 and 50 years old with COVID-19, enrolled during active disease.

The chain combines TRBV5-1 with TRBJ2-7, with D perhaps matching TRBD1 (6 bases). The CDR3 spans 15 residues. CDR1 SGHRS and CDR2 YFSETQ come from the germline V gene. V was cut by 5 bases and J by 2 bases, with 17 bases left in between. CDR3 residues: CASRWSGTQTYEQYF. In DNA, the CDR3 is TGCGCCAGCAGATGGTCCGGGACACAAACCTACGAGCAGTACTTC.

This chain uses TRBV14 with TRBJ1-2; D gene unclear. Trimming cost V 0 bases and J 1 base, with 9 bases left between them. Germline CDR1 and CDR2: SGHDN and FVKESK. This CDR3 comprises 15 residues. The CDR3 here is CASSQDLAFNYGYTF. CDR3 coding DNA: TGTGCCAGCAGCCAAGATTTGGCTTTTAACTATGGCTACACCTTC.

The chain combines TRBV4-1 with TRBJ2-1; 15 bases line up with TRBD2. Trimming removed 0 bases from V and 9 bases from J; junction bases left unmatched: 9. Germline V CDR1 and CDR2: MGHRA, YSYEKL. The CDR3 totals 18 residues. Written as DNA, the CDR3 is TGCGCCAGCAGCCAAGACCAGGTTTGGGGACTAGCGGGAGGTGAGCAGTTCTTC. Translating it yields CASSQDQVWGLAGGEQFF.

This clone was detected only a few times. V and J are TRBV28 and TRBJ2-2; possibly TRBD1 for D (5 bases). The CDR3 sequence is 15 residues long. Germline V gene sequence: CDR1 MDHEN, CDR2 SYDVKM. The V end lost 3 bases, the J end lost 2 bases, and 10 bases lay between the germline ends. The CDR3 DNA reads TGTGCCAGCAGTTTGTACAGGACAAACACCGGGGAGCTGTTTTTT. Its protein is CASSLYRTNTGELFF.

The gene calls are TRBV6-5 and TRBJ1-3; D uncertain. This CDR3 region has 13 residues. Germline V gene data show CDR1 as MNHEY and CDR2 as SVGAGI. Trimming took 7 bases from V and 0 from J, leaving 7 bases between them. The chain's CDR3 is CASMRFSGNTIYF. The CDR3 DNA follows: TGTGCCAGCATGAGGTTCTCTGGAAACACCATATATTTT.

The chain carries TRBV18 and TRBJ2-2; D is possibly TRBD1 (6 bases). Trimming shortened V by 6 bases and J by 6 bases, and 14 bases separated the two germline ends. The CDR3 has 14 residues. Germline V gene sequence: CDR1 KGHSH, CDR2 LQKENI. The CDR3 loop reads CASSSAGESGELFF. DNA for the CDR3: TGTGCCAGCTCCTCGGCAGGGGAGTCCGGGGAGCTGTTTTTT.

This sequence joins TRBV27 and TRBJ2-7; maybe TRBD1 (6 bases). The CDR3 runs 15 residues. Trimming took off 4 bases at V and 0 bases at J, with 13 bases between the two ends. Germline values: CDR1 MNHEY, CDR2 SMNVEV (reference sequence). The CDR3 loop is CASSSLQGLSYEQYF. CDR3 in DNA: TGTGCCAGCAGTTCCCTACAGGGCCTCTCCTACGAGCAGTACTTC.

J is TRBJ1-1 and V is TRBV4-2; 7 bases align to TRBD1. Germline assignment: CDR1 LGHNA and CDR2 YNFKEQ. V was pared by 0 bases and J by 6 bases, with 10 bases of the junction left unmatched. This CDR3 is built from 16 residues. For the CDR3, the DNA is TGTGCCAGCAGCCAAGATCAGGGGACAGTTGGGGCTGAAGCTTTCTTT. Protein product: CASSQDQGTVGAEAFF.

This clone showed up just a few times. The gene calls are TRBV9 and TRBJ2-1, with a tentative D call TRBD1 (5 bases). The germline CDR1 and CDR2 sequences are SGDLS and YYNGEE. Trimming shortened V by 0 bases and J by 6 bases, and 13 bases separated the two germline ends. The CDR3 length is 15 residues. This CDR3 is CASSVDGARANEQFF. In DNA, the CDR3 is TGTGCCAGCAGCGTAGATGGGGCCCGGGCCAATGAGCAGTTCTTC.

The genes are TRBV6-5 and TRBJ2-1; TRBD2 matches at 8 bases. The J segment lost 6 bases and the V segment lost 6 bases, leaving 7 bases of the junction unmatched. This CDR3 contains 14 residues. CDR1 is MNHEY, CDR2 SVGAGI, per germline. CDR3 nucleotides: TGTGCCAGCAGCCAAACCGGGACTAGCAATGAGCAGTTCTTC. Residues: CASSQTGTSNEQFF.

CDR3 sequence (DNA): TGTGCCAGCAGCGGAGCCGGGACTAGCAGGGACGAGCAGTACTTC. Residues: CASSGAGTSRDEQYF. This sequence joins TRBV4-2 and TRBJ2-7, with TRBD2 matching 9 bases. The V segment lost 5 bases and the J segment 5 bases; nucleotides outside the gene matches: 10. The CDR3 contains 15 residues. Looked up from germline, CDR1 is LGHNA and CDR2 is YNFKEQ.

The rearrangement joins TRBV6-4 to TRBJ1-2, with D possibly being TRBD1 (5 bases). V was trimmed by 6 bases and J by 5 bases, leaving 10 bases between them. The CDR3 length is 12 residues. The germline CDR1 and CDR2 sequences are MRHNA and SNTAGT. CDR3 loop: CASRGGLYGYTF. The CDR3 DNA is TGTGCCAGCAGGGGGGGTCTTTATGGCTACACCTTC.

The V gene is TRBV15, the J gene TRBJ2-7, with 8 bases matching TRBD1. V shed 5 bases and J 7 bases; nucleotides not matched to a gene: 7. From germline, CDR1 is LNHNV and CDR2 YYDKDF (reference sequence). The CDR3 runs to 13 residues. The CDR3: CATSDRGRDEQYF. In nucleotides, the CDR3 is TGTGCCACCAGCGACAGGGGTAGAGATGAGCAGTACTTC.

The chain has TRBV29-1 and TRBJ2-3, with TRBD1 matching 9 bases. Trimming removed 8 bases from V and 4 bases from J; junction bases left unmatched: 7. Per germline, CDR1 SQVTM and CDR2 ANQGSEA. CDR3 length: 13 residues. The CDR3 here is CSFPGTGPDTQYF. The CDR3 DNA follows: TGCAGCTTCCCCGGGACAGGGCCAGATACGCAGTATTTT.

The V gene is TRBV29-1, the J gene TRBJ2-1; 8 bases are shared with TRBD2. After removal of 2 bases from V and 6 bases from J, the junction contained 15 bases not matched to a gene. The CDR3 runs to 17 residues. CDR1 and CDR2 (germline): SQVTM, ANQGSEA. The CDR3 is CSVETRVLPGGPNEQFF. The CDR3 coding sequence is TGCAGCGTTGAAACCCGGGTCCTACCGGGAGGGCCCAATGAGCAGTTCTTC.

The rearrangement uses TRBV5-4 and TRBJ2-5; no reliable D call. CDR3 length equals 16 residues. Germline V gene sequence: CDR1 SGHNT, CDR2 YYREEE (reference sequence). The V end lost 2 bases, the J end lost 4 bases, and 18 bases lay between the germline ends. The CDR3 loop reads CASSFDLVGSGETQYF. DNA for the CDR3: TGTGCCAGCAGCTTTGACTTGGTTGGGTCGGGAGAGACCCAGTACTTC.

The CDR3 loop reads CASSSLAGWGNTEAFF. CDR3 DNA: TGTGCCAGCAGTTCATTGGCGGGGTGGGGGAACACTGAAGCTTTCTTT. The chain combines TRBV6-5 with TRBJ1-1; D unresolved. V lost 4 bases and J 1 base, leaving 16 bases between the germline ends. The CDR3 contains 16 residues. Per the germline V gene, CDR1 is MNHEY and CDR2 is SVGAGI.

This sequence joins TRBV4-1 and TRBJ1-2; TRBD1 matches at 9 bases. Germline-derived CDR1 and CDR2 are MGHRA and YSYEKL. Trimming cost V 4 bases and J 5 bases; bases outside gene matches: 5. This CDR3 is built from 14 residues. CDR3 in amino acids: CASSPGDRAYGYTF. CDR3 coding DNA: TGCGCCAGCAGCCCAGGGGACAGGGCATATGGCTACACCTTC.

This sequence joins TRBV7-2 and TRBJ2-3; 8 bases map to TRBD2. V gave up 4 bases and J gave up 5 bases; unmatched junction bases: 14. The CDR3 loop spans 17 amino acids. CDR1 and CDR2 from the germline V gene are SGHTA and FQGNSA. In DNA form, the CDR3 reads TGTGCCAGCAGCTACCGCAGCAGGACTAGCCCTGTAGATACGCAGTATTTT. Translating it yields CASSYRSRTSPVDTQYF.